Below, one T cell receptor (beta chain) is given with its context. This record comes from a study of blood T cell repertoires in COVID-19. In the original workflow: Nucleated cell number was recorded as an estimate derived from reference gene primer amplification. Libraries were prepared by immunoSEQ multiplex PCR; TCRdb keeps only in-frame clonotypes and omits some of them. V and J calls plus clone size are reproduced from that table; the DNA served to infer D and trimming. The sample consists of 200,000 or so clones, roughly 79% of them appearing once. Germline lookup yields CDR1 KGHSH and CDR2 LQKENI. The CDR3 consists of 14 residues. V shed 0 bases and J shed 0 bases, with 6 bases lying between them.

The chain carries TRBV18 and TRBJ2-7, with D unresolved. The sequenced material came from peripheral blood. The TCR comes from a man in his 60s with active or convalescent COVID-19. CDR3 nucleotide sequence: TGTGCCAGCTCACCACCTTGGAGCTCCTACGAGCAGTACTTC. This gives the protein CASSPPWSSYEQYF.